The rows below give T cell receptor beta chains drawn from one sample of a study of T cell responses to AZD1222 COVID-19 vaccine. Only in-frame clones appear in the TCRdb table, and some are missing; sequencing was by immunoSEQ multiplex PCR. Here the sample spans roughly 170,000 clones, 94% being singletons. Sequencing was performed on peripheral blood, taken 28 days after the second AZD1222 dose. Receptor source: an adult who received the AZD1222 COVID-19 vaccine. Each CDR3 is given with its conserved first and last residue. A D gene is named only where the DNA matches it firmly. Some rows mark clone size as missing; the rest say once, few, many or name a class of expanded clone.

cdr3_nt cdr3_aa d_call v_call clone_size j_call
TGTGCCAGCAGCGTTTATGCAGGGGGCTACTATGGCTACACCTTC CASSVYAGGYYGYTF TRBD1 TRBV9 - TRBJ1-2
TGCGCCAGCAGCCAAGCCGGGACGTTCTATGGCTACACCTTC CASSQAGTFYGYTF - TRBV4-1 - TRBJ1-2
TGTGCCAGCAGGAGAGCGGCAGATACGCAGTATTTT CASRRAADTQYF - TRBV2 - TRBJ2-3
TGTGCCAGCAGTCCCCAAGCACGGATTGAAGCTTTCTTT CASSPQARIEAFF - TRBV28 - TRBJ1-1
TGTGCCAGCAGCCCAACTAGCGGGGGGGCCTTGGAGACCCAGTACTTC CASSPTSGGALETQYF TRBD2 TRBV7-9 - TRBJ2-5
TGTGCCAGCAGCCCCGACGGGGGCAGGAACTACGAGCAGTACTTC CASSPDGGRNYEQYF - TRBV7-3 - TRBJ2-7
TGTGCCAGCAGCAGTCTACGGGCGTCCTACGAGCAGTACTTC CASSSLRASYEQYF - TRBV7-9 - TRBJ2-7
TGTGCCAGCAGTAAGACAGGGCATGGCTACACCTTC CASSKTGHGYTF TRBD1 TRBV6-2/TRBV6-3 once TRBJ1-2
TGCAGCGTGAAATTCGAGCACGAGCAGTACTTC CSVKFEHEQYF - TRBV29-1 - TRBJ2-7
TGTGCCAGTAGTTCACTTGGGAGCTCCTACGAGCAGTACTTC CASSSLGSSYEQYF - TRBV19 once TRBJ2-7
TGTGCCAGCAGTTTACGGGGGAGCACAGATACGCAGTATTTT CASSLRGSTDTQYF - TRBV6-5 - TRBJ2-3
TGTGCCAGCAGTTACTCCGGGGGGCCCCCCACAGATACGCAGTATTTC CASSYSGGPPTDTQYF - TRBV6-2/TRBV6-3 - TRBJ2-3
TGTGCCAGCAGCTTAGCCGCCAGGGGGTTAGAAGCTTTCTTT CASSLAARGLEAFF TRBD1 TRBV11-1 - TRBJ1-1
TGTGCCAGCTCACCGGGACAGGGGAACACTGAAGCTTTCTTT CASSPGQGNTEAFF TRBD1 TRBV18 - TRBJ1-1
TGTGCCAGCAGCCCCTTGGGACAGGGGGCCCGGGACTATGGCTACACCTTC CASSPLGQGARDYGYTF TRBD1 TRBV14 - TRBJ1-2
TGTGCCAGCAGTGGGGATCGCGGGGAGACCCAGTACTTC CASSGDRGETQYF - TRBV6-4 - TRBJ2-5
TGTGCCAGCCAGGGTTGGGGACATGAAGCTTTCTTT CASQGWGHEAFF - TRBV19 - TRBJ1-1
TGTGCCAGCAGTGAATATGGGACAGGGCGCGAAAAACTGTTTTTT CASSEYGTGREKLFF TRBD1 TRBV25-1 - TRBJ1-4
TGTGCCAGCAGTGGTCTTAGCGGGAGGCGGGAGACCCAGTACTTC CASSGLSGRRETQYF TRBD2 TRBV25-1 - TRBJ2-5
TGTGCCAGTAGTCTTCAGCGGGGCGGCTCCACAGATACGCAGTATTTT CASSLQRGGSTDTQYF TRBD2 TRBV19 once TRBJ2-3
TGTGCCAGCAGCACCACCGGGACAAATGAAGACGAGCAGTACTTC CASSTTGTNEDEQYF - TRBV27 - TRBJ2-7
TGTGCCAGCAGATTTGACCCGAACACCGGGGAGCTGTTTTTT CASRFDPNTGELFF - TRBV7-3 - TRBJ2-2
TGTGCCAGCAGTGAAGCTCGGGGGGGAGGGAAGGTTGGCTACACCTTC CASSEARGGGKVGYTF - TRBV6-1 - TRBJ1-2
TGTGCCAGCAGTGAGGGGCATTGGTCACCCCTCCACTTT CASSEGHWSPLHF - TRBV6-1 - TRBJ1-6
TGCGCCAGCAGCGCTGCGGAGGGTCGGGTGAACACTGAAGCTTTCTTT CASSAAEGRVNTEAFF - TRBV5-1 - TRBJ1-1
TGTGCCAGCAGTTTCCCCGACATAATCGAGCAGTACTTC CASSFPDIIEQYF - TRBV12-3/TRBV12-4 - TRBJ2-7
TGTGCCAGCAGCCAGCGGACTAGCGGGATTTTTTATGGCACAGATACGCAGTATTTT CASSQRTSGIFYGTDTQYF TRBD2 TRBV7-2 - TRBJ2-3
TGTGCCAGCAGCCGGGGACTAGCGACGTCCGATGAGCAGTTCTTC CASSRGLATSDEQFF TRBD2 TRBV5-8 - TRBJ2-1
TGCGCCAGCAGCGCCGACAGTGCCTACGAGCAGTACTTC CASSADSAYEQYF - TRBV5-1 once TRBJ2-7
TGTGCCAGTAGTCTGGGAACAGCCTCTAACTATGGCTACACCTTC CASSLGTASNYGYTF - TRBV19 - TRBJ1-2
TGTGCCTGGGCAAGCGGGGCAGATACGCAGTATTTT CAWASGADTQYF TRBD2 TRBV30 - TRBJ2-3
TGTGCCAGCAGCTCCTATCTCCAAAGGACTAGCGGTTACGAGCAGTACTTC CASSSYLQRTSGYEQYF TRBD2 TRBV7-9 - TRBJ2-7
TGTGCCTGGAGTGTACCCCCAGGACAGGGGGCTGAGACCCAGTACTTC CAWSVPPGQGAETQYF TRBD1 TRBV30 - TRBJ2-5
TGTGCTAGTGGTTCAGGGTATAGCAATCAGCCCCAGCATTTT CASGSGYSNQPQHF - TRBV12-5 - TRBJ1-5
TGTGCCAGTAGTATAAACATGGACAATGAGCAGTTCTTC CASSINMDNEQFF - TRBV19 - TRBJ2-1
TGTGCCAGCAGCTCAGGGGTGGAGCAGTACTTC CASSSGVEQYF - TRBV14 - TRBJ2-7
TGTGCCAGCAGTTACTCCGGCGGGGGGTCCGGGGAGCTGTTTTTT CASSYSGGGSGELFF TRBD2 TRBV6-2/TRBV6-3 few TRBJ2-2
TGTGCCAGCAGCTTAGCCAACACTGAAAAACTGTTTTTT CASSLANTEKLFF - TRBV11-3 - TRBJ1-4
TGTGCCAGCAGCTTGGTCCGCCAGGGTGGGGGGAATGAGCAGTTCTTC CASSLVRQGGGNEQFF - TRBV5-6 - TRBJ2-1
TGTGCCAGCTCCCTGGGGACAGTTGAGCAGTTCTTC CASSLGTVEQFF TRBD1 TRBV18 - TRBJ2-1
TGTGCCAGCAGCGTAGCTGGGGGGGGAAATGAAAAACTGTTTTTT CASSVAGGGNEKLFF - TRBV9 - TRBJ1-4
TGTGCCAGTAGTACGCTCACAGGTTCCCTAAATGAAAAACTGTTTTTT CASSTLTGSLNEKLFF - TRBV19 - TRBJ1-4
TGTGCCAGTAGTATTGTCCCAGGGTCTACCACTGAAGCTTTCTTT CASSIVPGSTTEAFF - TRBV19 - TRBJ1-1
TGTGCCAGCGCCGGGACAGGGAACACTGAAGCTTTCTTT CASAGTGNTEAFF TRBD1 TRBV6-5 - TRBJ1-1
TGTGCCAGTAGAGGACAGGGGGATCAGCCCCAGCATTTT CASRGQGDQPQHF TRBD1 TRBV19 - TRBJ1-5
TGTGCCAGCAGTCGGACAGGGGATGGCTACACCTTC CASSRTGDGYTF TRBD1 TRBV12-3/TRBV12-4 once TRBJ1-2
TGTGCCAGCAGCTTAGCCGGGGGTAGGGTGACAGATACGCAGTATTTT CASSLAGGRVTDTQYF - TRBV7-2 - TRBJ2-3